This entry concerns a single T cell receptor beta chain. Its antigen is currently not known. The sample holds no much larger clone one base away, and base qualities are not on file. Deletion took 2 bases off V and 3 bases off J, with a span of 8 bases between the germline ends. From the germline V gene, CDR1 is MDHEN and CDR2 is SYDVKM. Inclusive of the bounding cysteine and valine, the CDR3 is 13 residues long. Only CDR3 DNA is held: 39 bases, read in frame from base 1. The entry originates in a study of preoperative IRX-2 immunotherapy in early breast cancer (dated by TCRdb to between 2017 and 2020). The treatment or condition label corresponds to: preoperative locoregional IRX-2 cytokine immunotherapy. The samples were obtained from a phase Ib study that tested preoperative, locoregional IRX-2 cytokine immunotherapy designed to prime immune responses. Donors were patients with early-stage breast cancer who received IRX-2 before surgery.

To prepare the library, the immunoSEQ multiplex PCR assay was applied. TCRdb retrieved this table from immuneACCESS and kept in-frame rearrangements only. Not all clones are present; in checked studies, unresolved V genes account for under half, and no reason is known for the remainder. The sample yields roughly 34,000 clones; around 92% were counted once. The leading ten clones occupy roughly 1.6% of the sample. The sample consisted of tumor tissue, taken after IRX-2 immunotherapy. The receptor's source is a human donor with breast cancer. The chain is made from TRBV28 and TRBJ2-7, with the D gene uncertain. CDR3 region: CASSLVGFYEQYV. The DNA sequence is as follows: TGTGCCAGCAGTTTAGTGGGGTTCTACGAGCAGTACGTC.